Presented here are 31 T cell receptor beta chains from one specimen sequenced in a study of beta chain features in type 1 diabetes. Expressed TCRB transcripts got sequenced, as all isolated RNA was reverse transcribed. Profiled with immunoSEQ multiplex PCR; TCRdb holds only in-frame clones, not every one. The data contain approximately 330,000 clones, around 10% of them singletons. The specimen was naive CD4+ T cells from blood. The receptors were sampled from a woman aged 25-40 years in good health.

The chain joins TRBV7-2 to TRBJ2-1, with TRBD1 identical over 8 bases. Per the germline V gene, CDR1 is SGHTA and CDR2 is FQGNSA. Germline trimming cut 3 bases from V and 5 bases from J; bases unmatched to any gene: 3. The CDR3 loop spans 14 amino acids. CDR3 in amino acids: CASSFDRGNNEQFF. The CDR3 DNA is TGTGCCAGCAGCTTTGACAGGGGAAACAATGAGCAGTTCTTC.

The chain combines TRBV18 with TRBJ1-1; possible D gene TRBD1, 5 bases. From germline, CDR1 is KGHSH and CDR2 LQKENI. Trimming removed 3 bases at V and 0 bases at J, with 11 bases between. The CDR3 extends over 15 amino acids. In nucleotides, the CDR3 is TGTGCCAGCTCACCCCGGGGGGAAATGAACACTGAAGCTTTCTTT. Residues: CASSPRGEMNTEAFF. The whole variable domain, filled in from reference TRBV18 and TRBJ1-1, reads NAGVMQNPRHLVRRRGQEARLRCSPMKGHSHVYWYRQLPEEGLKFMVYLQKENIIDESGMPKERFSAEFPKEGPSILRIQQVVRGDSAAYFCASSPRGEMNTEAFFGQGTRLTVV.

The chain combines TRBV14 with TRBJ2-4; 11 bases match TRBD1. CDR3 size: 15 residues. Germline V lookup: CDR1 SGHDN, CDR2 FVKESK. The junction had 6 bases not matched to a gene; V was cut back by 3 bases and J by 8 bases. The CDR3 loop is CASSQAGTGGHIQYF. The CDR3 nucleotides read TGTGCCAGCAGCCAGGCCGGGACAGGGGGGCACATTCAGTACTTC.

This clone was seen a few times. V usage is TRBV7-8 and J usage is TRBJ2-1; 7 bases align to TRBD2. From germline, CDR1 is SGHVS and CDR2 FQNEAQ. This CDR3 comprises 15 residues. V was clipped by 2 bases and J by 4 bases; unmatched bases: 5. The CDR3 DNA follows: TGTGCCAGCAGCTTAAGCGGGATGGGGTACAATGAGCAGTTCTTC. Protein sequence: CASSLSGMGYNEQFF.

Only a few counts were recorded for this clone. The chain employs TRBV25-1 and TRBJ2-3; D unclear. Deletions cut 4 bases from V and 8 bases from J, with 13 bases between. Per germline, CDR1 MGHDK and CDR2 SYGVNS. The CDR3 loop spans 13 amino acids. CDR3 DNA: TGTGCCAGCAGTGGAACTACGCCGGCTACGCAGTATTTT. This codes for CASSGTTPATQYF.

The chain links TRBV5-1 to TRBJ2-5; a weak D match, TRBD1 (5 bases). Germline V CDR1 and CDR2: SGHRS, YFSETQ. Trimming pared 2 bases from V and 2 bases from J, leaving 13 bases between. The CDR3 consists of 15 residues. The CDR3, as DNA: TGCGCCAGCAGCTTACAGGTAGCACTGCAAGAGACCCAGTACTTC. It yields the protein CASSLQVALQETQYF.

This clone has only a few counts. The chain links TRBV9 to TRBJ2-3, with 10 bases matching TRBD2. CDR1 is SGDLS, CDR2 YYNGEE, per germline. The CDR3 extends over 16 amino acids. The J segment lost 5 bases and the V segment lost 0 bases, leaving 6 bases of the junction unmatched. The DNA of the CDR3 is TGTGCCAGCAGCGTAGGAGCGGGAGGGCCCGTAGATACGCAGTATTTT. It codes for CASSVGAGGPVDTQYF.

Written as DNA, the CDR3 is TGTGCCAGCAGTTCGAGTTTCTTTGAGCAGTACTTC. Its protein is CASSSSFFEQYF. J is TRBJ2-7 and V is TRBV28; D remains unclear. The CDR3 length is 12 residues. Looked up from germline, CDR1 is MDHEN and CDR2 is SYDVKM. V was clipped by 4 bases and J by 7 bases, with 11 bases between them. The whole variable domain, filled in from reference TRBV28 and TRBJ2-7, reads DVKVTQSSRYLVKRTGEKVFLECVQDMDHENMFWYRQDPGLGLRLIYFSYDVKMKEKGDIPEGYSVSREKKERFSLILESASTNQTSMYLCASSSSFFEQYFGPGTRLTVT.

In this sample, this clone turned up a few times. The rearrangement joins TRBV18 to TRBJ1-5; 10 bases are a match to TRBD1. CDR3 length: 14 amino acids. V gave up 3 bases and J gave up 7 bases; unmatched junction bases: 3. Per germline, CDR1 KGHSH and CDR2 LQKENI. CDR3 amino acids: CASSPTGGRQPQHF. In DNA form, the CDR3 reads TGTGCCAGCTCACCGACAGGGGGCCGGCAGCCCCAGCATTTT.

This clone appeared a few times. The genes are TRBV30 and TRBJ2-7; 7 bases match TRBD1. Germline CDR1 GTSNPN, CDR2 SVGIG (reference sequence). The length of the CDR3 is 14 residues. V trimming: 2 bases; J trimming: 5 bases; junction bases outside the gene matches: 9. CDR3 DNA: TGTGCCTGGAGTAGGGGGCGCCGGTTCCACGAGCAGTACTTC. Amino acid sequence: CAWSRGRRFHEQYF.

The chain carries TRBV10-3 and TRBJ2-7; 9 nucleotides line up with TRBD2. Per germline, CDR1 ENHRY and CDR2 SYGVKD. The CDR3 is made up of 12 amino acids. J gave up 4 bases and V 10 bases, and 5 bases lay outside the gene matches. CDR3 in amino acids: CASSGSEYEQYF. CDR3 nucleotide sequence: TGTGCCAGTAGCGGGAGCGAATACGAGCAGTACTTC.

The CDR3 spells CATSTTGTGNEKLFF. CDR3 DNA sequence: TGTGCCACCAGCACAACCGGGACAGGGAATGAAAAACTGTTTTTT. The chain is built from TRBV15 and TRBJ1-4; 9 positions agree with TRBD1. CDR3 length equals 15 residues. V lost 4 bases, J lost 5 bases, and 5 bases stayed unmatched. CDR1 and CDR2 from the germline V gene are LNHNV and YYDKDF (reference sequence).

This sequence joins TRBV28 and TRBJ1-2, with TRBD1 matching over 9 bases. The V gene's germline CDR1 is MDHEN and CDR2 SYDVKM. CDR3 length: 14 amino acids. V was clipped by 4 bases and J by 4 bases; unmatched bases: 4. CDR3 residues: CASSYTGGGYGYTF. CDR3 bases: TGTGCCAGCAGTTATACAGGGGGCGGCTATGGCTACACCTTC.

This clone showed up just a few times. The CDR3 DNA reads as TGTGCCAGCAGTGGCGACAGGGGATCCTACAATGAGCAGTTCTTC. It encodes CASSGDRGSYNEQFF. This rearrangement joins TRBV2 to TRBJ2-1; 8 bases agree with TRBD1. V lost 4 bases, J lost 1 base, and 3 bases stayed unmatched. The CDR3 contains 15 residues. The germline V gene encodes CDR1 SNHLY and CDR2 FYNNEI.

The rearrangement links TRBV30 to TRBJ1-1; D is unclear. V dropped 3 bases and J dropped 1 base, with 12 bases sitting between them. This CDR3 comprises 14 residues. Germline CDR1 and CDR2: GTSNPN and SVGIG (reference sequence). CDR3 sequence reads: CAWRKGGKNTEAFF. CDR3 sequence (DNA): TGTGCCTGGAGAAAGGGAGGTAAGAACACTGAAGCTTTCTTT.

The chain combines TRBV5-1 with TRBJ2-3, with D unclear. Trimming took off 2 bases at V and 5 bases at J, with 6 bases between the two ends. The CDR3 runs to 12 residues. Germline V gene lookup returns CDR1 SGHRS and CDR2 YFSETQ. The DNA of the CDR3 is TGCGCCAGCAGCTTTACCGGAGATACGCAGTATTTT. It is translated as CASSFTGDTQYF.

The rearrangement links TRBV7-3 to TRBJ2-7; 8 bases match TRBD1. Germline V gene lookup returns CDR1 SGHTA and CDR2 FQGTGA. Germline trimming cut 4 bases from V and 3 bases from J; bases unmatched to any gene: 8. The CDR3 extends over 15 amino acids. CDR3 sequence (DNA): TGTGCCAGCAGCTACGGGACAGGACCAGTCTACGAGCAGTACTTC. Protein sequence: CASSYGTGPVYEQYF.

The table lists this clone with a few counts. The CDR3 DNA is TGTGCCAGCAGCTACACAGGGGGGCAAAGGACAGATACGCAGTATTTT. It encodes CASSYTGGQRTDTQYF. This chain uses TRBV9 with TRBJ2-3; 8 bases map to TRBD1. CDR1 and CDR2 (germline): SGDLS, YYNGEE. The J segment lost 3 bases and the V segment lost 4 bases, leaving 10 bases of the junction unmatched. The length of the CDR3 is 16 residues.

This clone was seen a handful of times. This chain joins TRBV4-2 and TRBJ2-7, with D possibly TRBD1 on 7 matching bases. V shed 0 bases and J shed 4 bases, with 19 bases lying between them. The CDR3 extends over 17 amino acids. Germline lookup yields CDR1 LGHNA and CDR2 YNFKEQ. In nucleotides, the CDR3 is TGTGCCAGCAGCCAAGATTCAAGGACAGGAGGGGGGTACGAGCAGTACTTC. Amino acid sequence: CASSQDSRTGGGYEQYF.

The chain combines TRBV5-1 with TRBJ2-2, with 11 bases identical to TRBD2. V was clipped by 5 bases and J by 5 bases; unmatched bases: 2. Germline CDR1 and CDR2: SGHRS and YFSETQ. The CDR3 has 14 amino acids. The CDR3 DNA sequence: TGCGCCAGCAGACTAGCGGGAGAGACCGGGGAGCTGTTTTTT. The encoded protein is CASRLAGETGELFF.

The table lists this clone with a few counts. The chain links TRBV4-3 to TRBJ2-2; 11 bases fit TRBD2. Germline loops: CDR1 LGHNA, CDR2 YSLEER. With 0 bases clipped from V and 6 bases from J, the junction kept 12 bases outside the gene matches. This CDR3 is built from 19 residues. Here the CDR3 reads CASSQDGPTSGRVSGELFF. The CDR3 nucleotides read TGCGCCAGCAGCCAAGATGGCCCTACTAGCGGGAGAGTGTCCGGGGAGCTGTTTTTT.

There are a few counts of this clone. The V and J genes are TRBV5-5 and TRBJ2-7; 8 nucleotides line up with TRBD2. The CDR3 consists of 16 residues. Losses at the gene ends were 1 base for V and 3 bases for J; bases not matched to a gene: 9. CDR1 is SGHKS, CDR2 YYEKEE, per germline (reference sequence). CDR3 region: CASSLSYSSGIYEQYF. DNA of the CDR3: TGTGCCAGCAGCTTGTCATATAGTAGCGGGATCTACGAGCAGTACTTC.

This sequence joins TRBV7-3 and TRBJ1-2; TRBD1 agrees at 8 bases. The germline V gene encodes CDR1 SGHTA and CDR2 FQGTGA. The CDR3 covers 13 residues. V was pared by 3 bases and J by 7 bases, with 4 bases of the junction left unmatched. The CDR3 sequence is CASSLDRVSGYTF. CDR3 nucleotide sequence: TGTGCCAGCAGCTTGGACAGGGTCTCTGGCTACACCTTC.

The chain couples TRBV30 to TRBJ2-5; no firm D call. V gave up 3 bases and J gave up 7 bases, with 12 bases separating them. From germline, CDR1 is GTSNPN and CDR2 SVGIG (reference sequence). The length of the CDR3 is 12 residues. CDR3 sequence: CAWSLIAATQYF. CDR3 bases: TGTGCCTGGAGCCTGATAGCCGCGACCCAGTACTTC.

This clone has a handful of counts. Here the CDR3 DNA reads TGCAGCCCCTGGTCCCTAGCGCTGACAGCTGAGCAGTTCTTC. Amino acid sequence: CSPWSLALTAEQFF. The chain links TRBV29-1 to TRBJ2-1; perhaps TRBD2 as D (6 bases). This CDR3 has 14 residues. CDR1 and CDR2 (germline): SQVTM, ANQGSEA. Trimming stripped 8 bases from V and 9 bases from J, with 23 bases between.

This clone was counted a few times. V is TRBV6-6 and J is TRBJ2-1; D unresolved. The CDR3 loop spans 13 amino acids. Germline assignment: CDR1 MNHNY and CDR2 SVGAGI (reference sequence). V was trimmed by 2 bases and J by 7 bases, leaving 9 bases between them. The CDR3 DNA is TGTGCCAGCAGTTACACCCTGGAGAATGAGCAGTTCTTC. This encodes CASSYTLENEQFF.

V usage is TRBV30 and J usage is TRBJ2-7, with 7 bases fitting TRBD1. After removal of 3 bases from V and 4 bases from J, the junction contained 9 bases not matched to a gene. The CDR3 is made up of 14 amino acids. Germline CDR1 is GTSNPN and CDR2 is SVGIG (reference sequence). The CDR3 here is CAWRGDSPQYEQYF. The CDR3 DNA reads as TGTGCCTGGAGGGGGGACAGCCCTCAATACGAGCAGTACTTC.

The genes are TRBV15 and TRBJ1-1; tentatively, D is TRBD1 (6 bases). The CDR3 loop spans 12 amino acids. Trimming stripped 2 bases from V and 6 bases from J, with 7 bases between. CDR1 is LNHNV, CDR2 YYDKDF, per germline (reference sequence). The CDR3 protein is CATSRSGAEAFF. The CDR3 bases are TGTGCCACCAGCAGATCAGGGGCTGAAGCTTTCTTT.

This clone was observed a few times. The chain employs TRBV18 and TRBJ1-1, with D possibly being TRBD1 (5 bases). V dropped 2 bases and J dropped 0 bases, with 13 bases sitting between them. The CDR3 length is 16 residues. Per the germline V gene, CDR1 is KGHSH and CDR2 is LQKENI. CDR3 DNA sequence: TGTGCCAGCTCACCAGGGGCACCAGCCCTGAACACTGAAGCTTTCTTT. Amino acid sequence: CASSPGAPALNTEAFF.

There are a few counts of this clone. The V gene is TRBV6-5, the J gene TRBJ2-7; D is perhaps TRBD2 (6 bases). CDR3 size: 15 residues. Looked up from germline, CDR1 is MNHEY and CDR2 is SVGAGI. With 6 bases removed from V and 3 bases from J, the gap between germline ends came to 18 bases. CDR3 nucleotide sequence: TGTGCCAGCAGGCGCGAGACTAGAGCTCTCTACGAGCAGTACTTC. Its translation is CASRRETRALYEQYF.

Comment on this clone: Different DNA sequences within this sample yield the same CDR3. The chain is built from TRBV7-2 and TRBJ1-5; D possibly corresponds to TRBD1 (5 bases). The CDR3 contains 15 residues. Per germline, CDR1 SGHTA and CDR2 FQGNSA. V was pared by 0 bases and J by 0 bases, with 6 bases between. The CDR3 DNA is TGTGCCAGCAGCTTAGCTACAGGTAGCAATCAGCCCCAGCATTTT. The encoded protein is CASSLATGSNQPQHF.